The entry below describes one T cell receptor beta chain. Assay: immunoSEQ multiplex PCR; the TCRdb copy retains only in-frame clones and omits some. The table lists under 65,000 clones, about nine tenths of them singletons. The source of the sample is a study of T cell changes during pregnancy in multiple sclerosis. Germline CDR1 reads KGHSH; CDR2 reads LQKENI. V lost 5 bases to trimming and J lost 0 bases; unmatched junction nucleotides: 7. The CDR3 covers 16 residues. The sequencing here drew on peripheral blood, taken in the first trimester of pregnancy. This rearrangement joins TRBV18 to TRBJ1-3, with 7 bases fitting TRBD1. The clonotype originates from a female donor in good health, enrolled as a control in a pregnancy study. The CDR3 DNA reads as TGTGCCAGCTCAACGACAGGGTATTACTCTGGAAACACCATATATTTT. Its translation is CASSTTGYYSGNTIYF.